The 30 T cell receptor beta chains in this list originate from one sample, sequenced in a study of response to subunit inactivated influenza vaccine listed by TCRdb under 2018. Library method: RT-PCR. Reads for this sample came from an Illumina HiSeq 2500. The raw public reads went through TCRdb reprocessing: fastp at Q25, MiXCR clone calling, in-frame beta chains kept. Merged by CDR3 protein, the rows form single entries marked with the most common genes and DNA. This sample lists under 550,000 distinct CDR3 sequences; approximately 7.8% were detected once. The top ten clones comprise 10% to 15% of the sample. The specimen comprised PBMCs from blood, sampled roughly 24 months after vaccination. These receptors were obtained from a man in his fifties or sixties who received an inactivated influenza vaccine. Donor details come from another sample of the same person, matched by shared clones.

This clonotype has a handful of counts. The chain couples TRBV7-8 to TRBJ2-1; 9 bases map to TRBD1. V dropped 1 base and J dropped 8; count of bases not matched to a gene: 3. Germline-derived CDR1 and CDR2 are SGHVS and FQNEAQ. CDR3 size: 14 residues. The CDR3 nucleotides are TGTGCCAGCAGCTTAGTACAGGGGGCCCATGAGCAGTTCTTC. It translates to CASSLVQGAHEQFF.

V and J are TRBV29-1 and TRBJ2-7, with TRBD2 matching over 10 bases. Germline CDR1 reads SQVTM; CDR2 reads ANQGSEA. The junction had 5 bases not matched to a gene; V was cut back by 7 bases and J by 2 bases. This CDR3 has 13 residues. The DNA of the CDR3 is TGCAGCGCCTTGCTAGCGGGGGCCTACGAGCAGTACTTC. Translating it yields CSALLAGAYEQYF.

The V and J genes are TRBV5-5 and TRBJ1-1; D remains ambiguous. Germline lookup yields CDR1 SGHKS and CDR2 YYEKEE (reference sequence). The ends were cut back, 0 bases at V and 1 base at J, with 10 bases in the middle. The CDR3 sequence is 15 residues long. CDR3 coding DNA: TGTGCCAGCAGCTTGGGTCCGGTCAGGAACACTGAAGCTTTCTTT. This codes for CASSLGPVRNTEAFF.

This chain uses TRBV30 with TRBJ1-4, with unresolved D. There are 15 residues in the CDR3. V dropped 0 bases and J dropped 8 bases, with 16 bases sitting between them. Germline V lookup: CDR1 GTSNPN, CDR2 SVGIG (reference sequence). The CDR3 DNA is TGTGCCTGGAGTGTAGGTCTGGGAACGGCAGAAAAACTGTTTTTT. As protein: CAWSVGLGTAEKLFF.

V is TRBV11-2 and J is TRBJ2-7, with 9 bases that match TRBD2. The V gene's germline CDR1 is SGHAT and CDR2 FQNNGV. The CDR3 contains 14 residues. The junction had 4 bases not matched to a gene; V was cut back by 1 base and J by 6 bases. The CDR3 region is CASSLAPAGGEQYF. CDR3 DNA: TGTGCCAGCAGCTTAGCACCAGCGGGAGGCGAGCAGTACTTC.

There are many counts of this clonotype. This chain uses TRBV12-3 or TRBV12-4 with TRBJ2-7; D is perhaps TRBD1 (5 bases). There are 13 residues in the CDR3. V was cut by 3 bases and J by 3 bases, with 9 bases left in between. The CDR3 DNA reads TGTGCCAGCAGTTTTGGACACAACTACGAGCAGTACTTC. This gives the protein CASSFGHNYEQYF.

The table lists this clonotype with a few counts. V is TRBV6-1 and J is TRBJ1-5; no reliable D call. The germline V gene encodes CDR1 MNHNS and CDR2 SASEGT. This CDR3 contains 15 residues. Trimming removed 3 bases at V and 6 bases at J, with 15 bases between. The CDR3 region is CASSDHTVFTQPQHF. In DNA form, the CDR3 reads TGTGCCAGCAGTGACCACACAGTTTTCACTCAGCCCCAGCATTTT.

The gene calls are TRBV5-6 and TRBJ1-1; TRBD1 aligns across 9 bases. The J segment lost 10 bases and the V segment lost 4 bases, leaving 14 bases of the junction unmatched. CDR1 is SGHDT and CDR2 is YYEEEE in the germline V gene. The CDR3 spans 15 residues. CDR3 coding DNA: TGTGCCAGCAGCCCACCAAGGACAGGGGCTTTTGGAGCTTTCTTT. Translating gives CASSPPRTGAFGAFF.

The chain recombines TRBV20-1 with TRBJ1-5; D not resolved. Germline V gene data show CDR1 as DFQATT and CDR2 as SNEGSKA (reference sequence). V lost 6 bases and J lost 4, with 16 bases in between. This CDR3 contains 14 residues. CDR3 residues: CSAQKGRENQPQHF. In DNA, the CDR3 is TGCAGTGCCCAAAAAGGCCGGGAGAATCAGCCCCAGCATTTT.

This clonotype occurred a few times. V and J are TRBV4-2 and TRBJ2-1; possibly TRBD1 or TRBD2 for D (6 bases each). The CDR3 consists of 17 residues. Trimming removed 1 base from V and 9 bases from J, with 22 bases in between. Germline loops: CDR1 LGHNA, CDR2 YNFKEQ. The CDR3 protein is CASSQGDGRGAFGEQFF. The CDR3 DNA reads as TGTGCCAGCAGCCAAGGGGACGGAAGGGGGGCCTTTGGTGAGCAGTTCTTC.

This clonotype was detected many times. CDR3: CASSKGGDANLMTDTQYF. As DNA, the CDR3 is TGTGCCAGCAGCAAAGGGGGGGACGCCAACCTCATGACAGATACGCAGTATTTT. The V gene is TRBV21-1, the J gene TRBJ2-3; no check of the table's D call, TRBD1, against the DNA was made. TRBV21-1 is classified as a pseudogene. The CDR3 runs 18 residues.

This clonotype appeared a few times. CDR3 loop: CASSLRQENYEQYF. The CDR3 DNA follows: TGTGCCAGCAGCTTAAGGCAGGAAAACTACGAGCAGTACTTC. The V gene is TRBV7-2, the J gene TRBJ2-7; D remains unclear. Trimming left V 2 bases short and J 3 bases short, with 11 bases between. The CDR3 has 14 residues. From germline, CDR1 is SGHTA and CDR2 FQGNSA.

The table lists this clonotype with a few counts. The chain couples TRBV27 to TRBJ1-6; 7 nucleotides agree with TRBD1. The junction had 9 bases not matched to a gene; V was cut back by 6 bases and J by 7 bases. Germline loops: CDR1 MNHEY, CDR2 SMNVEV (reference sequence). The CDR3 spans 15 residues. The CDR3 region has the DNA TGTGCCAGCAGGGAAGGGACAGTCTCAAATTCACCCCTCCACTTT. This translates into CASREGTVSNSPLHF.

This clonotype was counted many times. The chain links TRBV6-2 or TRBV6-3 to TRBJ2-1, with D possibly being TRBD1 (5 bases). This CDR3 is 13 amino acids long. Trimming shortened V by 5 bases and J by 8 bases, and 13 bases separated the two germline ends. In germline, CDR1 is MNHEY, CDR2 SVGEGT. This CDR3 reads CASSPARAHEQFF. The CDR3 nucleotides are TGTGCCAGCAGTCCAGCCAGGGCCCATGAGCAGTTCTTC.

V is TRBV15 and J is TRBJ2-1, with D uncertain. The CDR3 consists of 13 residues. V was cut by 6 bases and J by 5 bases, with 11 bases left in between. Germline V gives CDR1 LNHNV, CDR2 YYDKDF (reference sequence). CDR3 amino acids: CATSEDSHNEQFF. The CDR3 DNA sequence: TGTGCCACCAGTGAAGACTCGCACAATGAGCAGTTCTTC. Together with reference TRBV15 and TRBJ2-1, the CDR3 gives the full variable domain: DAMVIQNPRYQVTQFGKPVTLSCSQTLNHNVMYWYQQKSSQAPKLLFHYYDKDFNNEADTPDNFQSRRPNTSFCFLDIRSPGLGDTAMYLCATSEDSHNEQFFGPGTRLTVL.

This clonotype was seen only a few times. The rearrangement joins TRBV28 to TRBJ2-1; TRBD2 might be the D (6 bases). The CDR3 extends over 17 amino acids. Trimming removed 5 bases from V and 0 bases from J, with 17 bases in between. From germline, CDR1 is MDHEN and CDR2 SYDVKM. The CDR3 reads CASSTLHGGSSYNEQFF. CDR3 DNA sequence: TGTGCCAGCAGTACCCTTCACGGGGGTAGCTCCTACAATGAGCAGTTCTTC.

This clonotype was detected only a few times. This sequence joins TRBV6-2 or TRBV6-3 and TRBJ1-1; the D gene is possibly TRBD1 (6 bases). CDR1 is MNHEY and CDR2 is SVGEGT in the germline V gene. V lost 7 bases and J 0 bases, leaving 18 bases between the germline ends. This CDR3 region has 16 residues. This CDR3 is CASTKAGHLMNTEAFF. CDR3 DNA sequence: TGTGCCAGCACCAAAGCGGGACATCTCATGAACACTGAAGCTTTCTTT.

Ten or more counts support this clonotype. The chain couples TRBV5-5 to TRBJ2-2; TRBD2 matches 11 bases. The CDR3 sequence is 17 residues long. V was clipped by 0 bases and J by 5 bases; unmatched bases: 6. Germline lookup yields CDR1 SGHKS and CDR2 YYEKEE (reference sequence). The CDR3 DNA sequence: TGTGCCAGCAGCTTGGATCCTAGCGGGGGGAAGACCGGGGAGCTGTTTTTT. Protein sequence: CASSLDPSGGKTGELFF.

The gene calls are TRBV11-2 and TRBJ2-3, with a possible D match to TRBD1 (5 bases). The V gene's germline CDR1 is SGHAT and CDR2 FQNNGV. The germline V and J ends were trimmed by 5 bases and 0 bases, with 21 bases remaining between them. CDR3 length: 18 amino acids. CDR3 loop: CASSQRTRGSISTDTQYF. DNA of the CDR3: TGTGCCAGCAGCCAAAGGACAAGGGGTTCGATCAGCACAGATACGCAGTATTTT. The complete variable domain, with remaining parts taken from reference TRBV11-2 and TRBJ2-3, reads EAGVAQSPRYKIIEKRQSVAFWCNPISGHATLYWYQQILGQGPKLLIQFQNNGVVDDSQLPKDRFSAERLKGVDSTLKIQPAKLEDSAVYLCASSQRTRGSISTDTQYFGPGTRLTVL.

This clonotype came up many times. In nucleotides, the CDR3 is TGTGCCAGCAGAACCGTCCAAGAGACCCAGTACTTC. Amino acid sequence: CASRTVQETQYF. The chain uses TRBV6-2 or TRBV6-3 and TRBJ2-5; D remains unclear. The CDR3 contains 12 residues. Germline V gene lookup returns CDR1 MNHEY and CDR2 SVGEGT. V was pared by 6 bases and J by 1 base, with 6 bases between.

Concerning this clonotype itself: A junction boundary mismatches the germline segment, possibly from a read error. This chain joins TRBV7-3 and TRBJ1-2, with 8 nucleotides matching TRBD1. Germline assignment: CDR1 SGHTA and CDR2 FQGTGA. The CDR3 loop spans 17 amino acids. CDR3 sequence: CTSSWRTPGTGGYGYTF. CDR3 sequence (DNA): TGTACCAGCAGCTGGAGAACCCCCGGGACAGGTGGCTATGGCTACACCTTC.

This clonotype was seen many times. V usage is TRBV2 and J usage is TRBJ2-7, with a possible D match to TRBD2 (5 bases). The CDR3 extends over 14 amino acids. Looked up from germline, CDR1 is SNHLY and CDR2 is FYNNEI. Trimming removed 6 bases from V and 0 bases from J, with 12 bases in between. The DNA for the CDR3 is TGTGCCAGCAGGAGGGCCATTAACTCCTACGAGCAGTACTTC. This translates into CASRRAINSYEQYF.

The rearrangement links TRBV29-1 to TRBJ1-1; D is unclear. Germline V lookup: CDR1 SQVTM, CDR2 ANQGSEA. The germline V and J ends were trimmed by 2 bases and 1 base, with 8 bases remaining between them. CDR3 size: 13 residues. The CDR3 loop reads CSVEYLKNTEAFF. For the CDR3, the DNA is TGCAGCGTTGAATATCTGAAGAACACTGAAGCTTTCTTT.

The chain couples TRBV20-1 to TRBJ2-5; 12 nucleotides line up with TRBD2. V lost 5 bases and J lost 0; bases outside the gene matches: 1. The CDR3 runs to 14 residues. The germline V gene has CDR1 DFQATT and CDR2 SNEGSKA (reference sequence). CDR3 bases: TGCAGTGCTCGGACTAGCGGGAACCAAGAGACCCAGTACTTC. This sequence encodes CSARTSGNQETQYF.

The rearrangement links TRBV7-6 to TRBJ2-5; tentatively, D is TRBD2 (5 bases). The germline CDR1 and CDR2 sequences are SGHVS and FNYEAQ. Trimming stripped 5 bases from V and 2 bases from J, with 18 bases between. The CDR3 is 16 residues long. The CDR3, as DNA: TGTGCCAGCAGCCCGGTAGGAGGCAACCTACAAGAGACCCAGTACTTC. This encodes CASSPVGGNLQETQYF.

In this sample, this clonotype turned up many times. This chain joins TRBV6-2 or TRBV6-3 and TRBJ2-5, with D tentatively TRBD2 (6 bases). Germline loops: CDR1 MNHEY, CDR2 SVGEGT. CDR3 length: 14 amino acids. V dropped 2 bases and J dropped 3 bases, with 10 bases sitting between them. This chain's CDR3 is CASSYLGTEETQYF. The CDR3 DNA reads as TGTGCCAGCAGTTACCTCGGGACTGAAGAGACCCAGTACTTC.

The chain joins TRBV7-9 to TRBJ2-3, with D perhaps matching TRBD2 (5 bases). This CDR3 contains 15 residues. The V gene's germline CDR1 is SEHNR and CDR2 FQNEAQ (reference sequence). V was pared by 5 bases and J by 2 bases, with 14 bases between. The CDR3 DNA reads as TGTGCCAGCAGCCCATGGGGAGCGGACACAGATACGCAGTATTTT. It codes for CASSPWGADTDTQYF.

The genes are TRBV4-1 and TRBJ2-3; 7 bases line up with TRBD2. Germline trimming cut 4 bases from V and 2 bases from J; bases unmatched to any gene: 6. The CDR3 is made up of 15 amino acids. Germline V lookup: CDR1 MGHRA, CDR2 YSYEKL. The CDR3 here is CASSPLGGDTDTQYF. As DNA, the CDR3 is TGCGCCAGCAGCCCCCTGGGGGGGGACACAGATACGCAGTATTTT.

This clonotype was counted many times. J is TRBJ1-2 and V is TRBV12-3 or TRBV12-4; 10 bases align to TRBD1. With V trimmed by 7 bases and J by 6 bases, 8 bases remained unmatched. The length of the CDR3 is 14 residues. In DNA, the CDR3 is TGTGCCAGCAACACTAGGACAGGGGGTGATGGCTACACCTTC. As protein: CASNTRTGGDGYTF.

This clonotype has ten or more counts. The V gene is TRBV7-3, the J gene TRBJ2-1; 11 nucleotides align to TRBD2. CDR3 length: 17 amino acids. Germline CDR1 SGHTA, CDR2 FQGTGA. Trimming removed 1 base from V and 9 bases from J; junction bases left unmatched: 11. The CDR3 here is CASSLIPTSGKTGEQFF. The DNA for the CDR3 is TGTGCCAGCAGCTTAATCCCGACTAGCGGGAAAACCGGTGAGCAGTTCTTC.